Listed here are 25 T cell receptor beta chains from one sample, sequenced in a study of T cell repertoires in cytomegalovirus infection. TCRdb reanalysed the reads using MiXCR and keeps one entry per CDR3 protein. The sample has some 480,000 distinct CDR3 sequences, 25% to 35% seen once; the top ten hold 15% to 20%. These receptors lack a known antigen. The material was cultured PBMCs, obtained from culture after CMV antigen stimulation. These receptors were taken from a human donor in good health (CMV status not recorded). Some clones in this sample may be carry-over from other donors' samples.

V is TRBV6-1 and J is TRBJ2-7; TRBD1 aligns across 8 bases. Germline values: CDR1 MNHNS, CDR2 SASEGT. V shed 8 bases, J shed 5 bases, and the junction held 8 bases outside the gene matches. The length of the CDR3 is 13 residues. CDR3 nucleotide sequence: TGTGCCAGCGGGGACAGGAATCGCGACGAGCAGTACGTC. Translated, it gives CASGDRNRDEQYV.

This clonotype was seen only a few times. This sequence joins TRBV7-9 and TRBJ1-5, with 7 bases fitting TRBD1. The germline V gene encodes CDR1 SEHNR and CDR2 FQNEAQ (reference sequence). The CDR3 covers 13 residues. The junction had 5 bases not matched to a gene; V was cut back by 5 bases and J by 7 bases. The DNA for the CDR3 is TGTGCCAGCAGCACACAGGGGAGGCAGCCCCAGCATTTT. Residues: CASSTQGRQPQHF.

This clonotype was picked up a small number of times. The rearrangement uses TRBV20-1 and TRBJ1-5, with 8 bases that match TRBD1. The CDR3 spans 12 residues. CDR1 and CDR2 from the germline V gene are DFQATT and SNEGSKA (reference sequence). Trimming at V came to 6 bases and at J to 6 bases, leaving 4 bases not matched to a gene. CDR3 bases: TGCAGTGCCGCGACAGGGGTTCAGCCCCAGCATTTT. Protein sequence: CSAATGVQPQHF.

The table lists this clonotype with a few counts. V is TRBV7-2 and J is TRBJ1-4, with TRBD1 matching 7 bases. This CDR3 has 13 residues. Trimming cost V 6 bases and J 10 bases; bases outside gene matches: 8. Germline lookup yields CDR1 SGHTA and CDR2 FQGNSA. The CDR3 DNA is TGTGCCAGCAGGCGACAGGGAAGTGTAAAACTGTTTTTT. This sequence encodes CASRRQGSVKLFF. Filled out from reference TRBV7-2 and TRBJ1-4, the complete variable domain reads GAGVSQSPSNKVTEKGKDVELRCDPISGHTALYWYRQSLGQGLEFLIYFQGNSAPDKSGLPSDRFSAERTGGSVSTLTIQRTQQEDSAVYLCASRRQGSVKLFFGSGTQLSVL.

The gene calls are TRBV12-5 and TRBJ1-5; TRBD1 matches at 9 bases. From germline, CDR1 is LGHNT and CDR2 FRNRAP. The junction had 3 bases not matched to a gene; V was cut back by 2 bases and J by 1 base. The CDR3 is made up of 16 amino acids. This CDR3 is CASGLPGQGSNQPQHF. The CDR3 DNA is TGTGCTAGTGGTTTGCCCGGACAGGGGAGCAATCAGCCCCAGCATTTT.

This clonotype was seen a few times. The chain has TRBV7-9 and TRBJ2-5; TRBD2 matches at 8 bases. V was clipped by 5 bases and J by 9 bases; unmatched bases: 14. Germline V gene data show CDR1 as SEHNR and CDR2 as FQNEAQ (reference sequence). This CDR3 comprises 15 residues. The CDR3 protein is CASSRQAGEGRAQYF. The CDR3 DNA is TGTGCCAGCAGCCGACAAGCGGGAGAAGGACGGGCCCAGTACTTC.

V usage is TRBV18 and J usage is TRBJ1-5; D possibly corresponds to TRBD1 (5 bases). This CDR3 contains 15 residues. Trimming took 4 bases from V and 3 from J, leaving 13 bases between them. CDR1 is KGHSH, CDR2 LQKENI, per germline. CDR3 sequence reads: CASSRGGVNNQPQHF. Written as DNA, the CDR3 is TGTGCCAGCTCACGCGGGGGGGTCAACAATCAGCCCCAGCATTTT.

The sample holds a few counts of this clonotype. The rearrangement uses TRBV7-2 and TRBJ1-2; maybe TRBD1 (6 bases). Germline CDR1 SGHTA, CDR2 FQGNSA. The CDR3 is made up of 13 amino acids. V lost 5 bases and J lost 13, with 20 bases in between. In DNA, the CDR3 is TGTGCCAGCAGCCGTAGACAGGCCCCTAGGAGCACCTTC. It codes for CASSRRQAPRSTF.

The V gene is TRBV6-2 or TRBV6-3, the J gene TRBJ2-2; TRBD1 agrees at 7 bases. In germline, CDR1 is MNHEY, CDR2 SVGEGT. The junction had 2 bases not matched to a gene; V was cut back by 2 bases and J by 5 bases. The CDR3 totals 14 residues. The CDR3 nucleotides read TGTGCCAGCAGTTACAGGGGGCAAACCGGGGAGCTGTTTTTT. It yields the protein CASSYRGQTGELFF.

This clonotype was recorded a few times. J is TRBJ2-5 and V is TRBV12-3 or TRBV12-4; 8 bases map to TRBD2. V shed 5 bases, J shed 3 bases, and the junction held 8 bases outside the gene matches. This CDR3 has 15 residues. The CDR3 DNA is TGTGCCAGCAGTCCCAGCGGGAGAGTGGAAGAGACCCAGTACTTC. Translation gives CASSPSGRVEETQYF.

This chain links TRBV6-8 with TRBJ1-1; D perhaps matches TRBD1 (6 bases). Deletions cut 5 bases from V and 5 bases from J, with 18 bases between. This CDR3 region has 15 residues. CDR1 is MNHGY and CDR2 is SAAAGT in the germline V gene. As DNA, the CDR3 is TGTGCCAGCAGTGTCCGGAACAGGGCGGATACTGAAGCTTTCTTT. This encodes CASSVRNRADTEAFF.

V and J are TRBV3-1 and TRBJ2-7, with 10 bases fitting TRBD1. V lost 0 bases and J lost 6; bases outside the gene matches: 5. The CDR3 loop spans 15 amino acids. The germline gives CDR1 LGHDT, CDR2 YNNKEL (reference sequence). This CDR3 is CASSQDLRTGGEQYV. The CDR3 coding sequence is TGTGCCAGCAGCCAAGATCTCAGGACAGGGGGCGAGCAGTACGTC.

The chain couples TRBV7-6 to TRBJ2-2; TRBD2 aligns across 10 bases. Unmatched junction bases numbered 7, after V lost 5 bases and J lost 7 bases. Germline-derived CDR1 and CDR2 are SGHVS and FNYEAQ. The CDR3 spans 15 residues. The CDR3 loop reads CASSPLAGVSGELFF. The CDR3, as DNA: TGTGCCAGCAGCCCGCTAGCGGGAGTAAGCGGGGAGCTGTTTTTT.

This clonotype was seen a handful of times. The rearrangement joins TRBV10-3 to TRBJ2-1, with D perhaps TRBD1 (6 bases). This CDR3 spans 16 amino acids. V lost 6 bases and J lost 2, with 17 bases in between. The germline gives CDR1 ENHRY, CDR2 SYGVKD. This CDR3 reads CAIRGDNRGTYNEQFF. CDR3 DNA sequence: TGTGCCATCAGAGGGGACAATCGAGGGACCTACAATGAGCAGTTCTTC.

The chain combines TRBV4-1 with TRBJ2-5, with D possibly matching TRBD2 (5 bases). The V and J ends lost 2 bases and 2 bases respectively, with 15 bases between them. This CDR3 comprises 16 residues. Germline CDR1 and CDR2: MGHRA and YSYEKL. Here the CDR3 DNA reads TGCGCCAGCAGCCAACCCCCGGACGGGAATCAAGAGACCCAGTACTTC. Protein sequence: CASSQPPDGNQETQYF.

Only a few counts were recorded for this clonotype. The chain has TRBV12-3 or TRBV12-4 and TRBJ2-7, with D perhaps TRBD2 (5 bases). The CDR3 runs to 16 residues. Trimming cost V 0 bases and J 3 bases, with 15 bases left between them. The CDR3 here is CASSLARDLLYYEQYF. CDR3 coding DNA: TGTGCCAGCAGTTTAGCTCGGGATTTACTATACTACGAGCAGTACTTC.

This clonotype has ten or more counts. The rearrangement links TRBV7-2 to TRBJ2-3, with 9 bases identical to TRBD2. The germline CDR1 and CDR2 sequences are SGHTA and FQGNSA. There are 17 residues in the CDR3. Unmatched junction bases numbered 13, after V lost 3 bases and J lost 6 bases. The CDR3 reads CASSFSTSGWIPDTQYF. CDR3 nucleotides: TGTGCCAGCAGCTTCAGCACTAGCGGGTGGATTCCGGATACGCAGTATTTT. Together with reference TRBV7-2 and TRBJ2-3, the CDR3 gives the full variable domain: GAGVSQSPSNKVTEKGKDVELRCDPISGHTALYWYRQSLGQGLEFLIYFQGNSAPDKSGLPSDRFSAERTGGSVSTLTIQRTQQEDSAVYLCASSFSTSGWIPDTQYFGPGTRLTVL.

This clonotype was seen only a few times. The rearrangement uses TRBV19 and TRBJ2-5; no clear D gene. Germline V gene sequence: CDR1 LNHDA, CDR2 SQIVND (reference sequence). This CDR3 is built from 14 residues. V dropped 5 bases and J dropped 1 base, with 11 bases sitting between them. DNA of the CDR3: TGTGCCAGTAGTGGCTGGGCGGCCCAAGAGACCCAGTACTTC. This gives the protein CASSGWAAQETQYF.

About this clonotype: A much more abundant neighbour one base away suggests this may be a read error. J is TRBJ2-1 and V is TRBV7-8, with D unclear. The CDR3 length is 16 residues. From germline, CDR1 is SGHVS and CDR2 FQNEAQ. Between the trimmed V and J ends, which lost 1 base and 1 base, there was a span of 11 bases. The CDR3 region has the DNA TGTGCCAGCAGCTTAGATTCCGGAATATCCTACAATGAGCAGTTCTTC. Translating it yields CASSLDSGISYNEQFF.

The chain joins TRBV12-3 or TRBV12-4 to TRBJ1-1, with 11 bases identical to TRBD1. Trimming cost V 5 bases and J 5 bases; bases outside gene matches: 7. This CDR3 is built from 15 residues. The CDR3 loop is CASSRWTGGRTEAFF. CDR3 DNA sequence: TGTGCCAGCAGTCGCTGGACAGGGGGCCGGACTGAAGCTTTCTTT.

CDR3 nucleotide sequence: TGTGCCAGCAGCTTTACAGGGTGGACCGGGGAGCTGTTTTTT. It codes for CASSFTGWTGELFF. The chain is built from TRBV13 and TRBJ2-2, with D perhaps matching TRBD1 (6 bases). Germline-derived CDR1 and CDR2 are PRHDT and FYEKMQ (reference sequence). V was cut by 3 bases and J by 5 bases, with 10 bases left in between. This CDR3 spans 14 amino acids.

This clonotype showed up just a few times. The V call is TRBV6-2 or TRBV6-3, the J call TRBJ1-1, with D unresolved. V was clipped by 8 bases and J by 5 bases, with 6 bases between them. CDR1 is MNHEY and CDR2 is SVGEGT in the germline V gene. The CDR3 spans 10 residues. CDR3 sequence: CASGRTEAFF. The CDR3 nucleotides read TGTGCCAGCGGACGGACTGAAGCTTTCTTT.

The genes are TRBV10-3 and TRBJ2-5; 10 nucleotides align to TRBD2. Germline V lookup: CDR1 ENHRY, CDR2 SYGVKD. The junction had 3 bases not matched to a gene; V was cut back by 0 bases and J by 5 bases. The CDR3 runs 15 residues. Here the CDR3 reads CAISESPAGGETQYF. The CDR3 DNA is TGTGCCATCAGTGAGTCTCCAGCGGGAGGGGAGACCCAGTACTTC.

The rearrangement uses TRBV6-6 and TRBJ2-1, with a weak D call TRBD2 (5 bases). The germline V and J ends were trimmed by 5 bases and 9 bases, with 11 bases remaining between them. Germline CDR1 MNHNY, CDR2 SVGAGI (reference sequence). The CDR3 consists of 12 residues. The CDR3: CASSQLVGEQFF. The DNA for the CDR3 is TGTGCCAGCAGTCAACTAGTCGGTGAGCAGTTCTTC.

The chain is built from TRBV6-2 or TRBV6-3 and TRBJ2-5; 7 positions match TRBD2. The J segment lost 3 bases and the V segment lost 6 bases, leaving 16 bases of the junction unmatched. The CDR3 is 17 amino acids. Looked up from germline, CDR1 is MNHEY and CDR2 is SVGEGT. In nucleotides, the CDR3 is TGTGCCAGCAGGCACTCGACTAGCAGAGTTCTTAAAGAGACCCAGTACTTC. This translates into CASRHSTSRVLKETQYF.